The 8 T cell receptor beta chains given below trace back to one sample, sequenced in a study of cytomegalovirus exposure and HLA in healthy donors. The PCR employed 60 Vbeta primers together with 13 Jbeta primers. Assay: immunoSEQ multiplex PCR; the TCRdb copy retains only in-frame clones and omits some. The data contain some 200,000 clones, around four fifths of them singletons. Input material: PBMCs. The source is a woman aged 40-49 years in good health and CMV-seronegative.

The CDR3 bases are TGCGCCAGAGAGGTCCGCGGGTTTAACAGGGCCCCCCAGCATTTT. It codes for CAREVRGFNRAPQHF. The V call is TRBV5-1, the J call TRBJ1-5; D possibly corresponds to TRBD1 (6 bases). This CDR3 is built from 15 residues. Trimming stripped 8 bases from V and 10 bases from J, with 25 bases between. CDR1 is SGHRS and CDR2 is YFSETQ in the germline V gene.

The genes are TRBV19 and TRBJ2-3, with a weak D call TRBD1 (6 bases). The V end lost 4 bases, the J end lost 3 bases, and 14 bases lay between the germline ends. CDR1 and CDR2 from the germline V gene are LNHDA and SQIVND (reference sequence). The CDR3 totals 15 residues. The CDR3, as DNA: TGTGCCAGTAGTAGATGGGGGCGGATTACAGATACGCAGTATTTT. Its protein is CASSRWGRITDTQYF.

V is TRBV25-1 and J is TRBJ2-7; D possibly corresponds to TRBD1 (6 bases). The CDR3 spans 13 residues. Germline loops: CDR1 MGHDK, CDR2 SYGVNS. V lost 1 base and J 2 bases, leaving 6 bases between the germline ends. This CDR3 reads CASSEWDTYEQYF. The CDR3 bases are TGTGCCAGCAGTGAATGGGACACCTACGAGCAGTACTTC.

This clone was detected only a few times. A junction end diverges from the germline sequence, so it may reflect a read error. The CDR3 bases are TGTGCCATCAGTGAGACAGGGGCGTACGAGCAGTACTTC. Residues: CAISETGAYEQYF. The chain has TRBV6-5 and TRBJ2-7; TRBD1 agrees at 8 bases. This CDR3 spans 13 amino acids. CDR1 and CDR2 (germline): MNHEY, SVGAGI.

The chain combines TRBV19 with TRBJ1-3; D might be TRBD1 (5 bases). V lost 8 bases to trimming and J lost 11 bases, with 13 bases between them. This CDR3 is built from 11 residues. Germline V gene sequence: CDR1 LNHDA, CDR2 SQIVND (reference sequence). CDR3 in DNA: TGTGCCAGTTCAGGGTGGGGTTCCATATATTTT. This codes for CASSGWGSIYF. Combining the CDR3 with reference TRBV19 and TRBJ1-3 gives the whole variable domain DGGITQSPKYLFRKEGQNVTLSCEQNLNHDAMYWYRQDPGQGLRLIYYSQIVNDFQKGDIAEGYSVSREKKESFPLTVTSAQKNPTAFYLCASSGWGSIYFGEGSWLTVV.

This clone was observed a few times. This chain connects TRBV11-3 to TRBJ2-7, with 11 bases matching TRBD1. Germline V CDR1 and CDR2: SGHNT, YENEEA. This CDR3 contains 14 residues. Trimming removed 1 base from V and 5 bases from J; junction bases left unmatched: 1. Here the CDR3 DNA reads TGTGCCAGCAGCTTAGGGGGACAGGGGGACGAGCAGTACTTC. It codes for CASSLGGQGDEQYF.

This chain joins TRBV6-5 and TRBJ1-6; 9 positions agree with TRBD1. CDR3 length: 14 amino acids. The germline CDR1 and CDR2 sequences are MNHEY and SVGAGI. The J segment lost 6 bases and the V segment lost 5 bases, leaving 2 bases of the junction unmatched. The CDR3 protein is CASSEQGANSPLHF. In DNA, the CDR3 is TGTGCCAGCAGTGAACAGGGGGCTAATTCACCCCTCCACTTT.

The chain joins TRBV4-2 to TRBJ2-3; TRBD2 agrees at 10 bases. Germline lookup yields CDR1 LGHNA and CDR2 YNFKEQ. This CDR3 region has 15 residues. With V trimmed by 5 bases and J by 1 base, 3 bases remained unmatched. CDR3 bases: TGTGCCAGCAGCAATCTAGCGGGGGGCACAGATACGCAGTATTTT. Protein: CASSNLAGGTDTQYF.